The text below deals with one TCR beta chain. The target of this receptor is not known. No much larger clone is present one base from it, and per-base qualities are unavailable. TCR cDNA was synthesized by 5'RACE template switching, through which a universal primer site and unique molecular identifiers were introduced. Priming of cDNA synthesis was performed from both the TCR alpha and TCR beta constant segments. Two PCR steps were used to amplify libraries, with sample barcodes and sequencing adapters being added in the second step. Sequencing of libraries was performed on Illumina HiSeq 2500 (2x100 bp) or NovaSeq (2x150 bp). The authors' analysis ran thus. Demultiplexing of reads and collapsing into UMI consensus sequences were performed with MIGEC, and V(D)J alignment was carried out with MiXCR. Clonotypes responding to the vaccine were identified with edgeR on replicate PBMC samples, with the criteria of FDR below 0.01 and a log2 fold change above 5 up to day 15. Each bulk clonotype was labeled CD4 or CD8 based on which sequenced repertoire, CD4 or CD8, contained the clonotype at higher abundance. Using fastp trimming at Q25 and MiXCR clonotype assembly, TCRdb reanalyzed the public sequencing data and kept in-frame beta chains. Every CDR3 protein is listed once, alongside the most common genes and DNA of its rows. For this entry, the V and J calls and clone size follow TCRdb and not the study's own pipeline. A total of 500,000 to 550,000 distinct CDR3 sequences appear in this sample, about a fifth of them only once. Around 17% of the sample lies in the top ten.

The treatment or condition label for this specimen denotes: live attenuated yellow fever vaccine strain. At every blood-draw timepoint, two biological replicates of bulk PBMCs were collected. A standard Ficoll-Paque protocol was used to isolate PBMCs from peripheral blood. RNA was extracted with TriZol from bulk PBMCs, CD4 and CD8 fractions, and dextramer-positive and dextramer-negative fractions. The record originates from a study of T cells after yellow fever vaccination (dated by TCRdb to the late 2010s). About the study as a whole: Libraries from fractions with low cell numbers were prepared with the SMART-Seq v4 Ultra Low Input RNA kit. To follow T-cell clones before and after both primary and booster YFV17D yellow fever vaccination, bulk TCR alpha and beta repertoires underwent longitudinal sequencing. Two healthy male donors made up the cohort, one aged 18 to 30 years and the other aged 30 to 40 years. Blood was collected at multiple timepoints before and after primary and secondary immunization, and bulk PBMC replicates and cell subsets were isolated.

General findings and caveats noted by the study authors: Because only a couple of donors were included in the study, the extent to which the findings can be generalized is limited. Most clones expanded after primary vaccination (around 96% of CD4 and 88% of CD8) were re-detected after the booster, suggesting that broad memory maintenance occurred. A small share of clonotypes was detected in both CD4 and CD8 compartments, with the overlap likely arising from convergent recombination. Compared with the primary T-cell response, the secondary T-cell response was weaker but faster, peaking on day 5 rather than day 15. Computational filtering was needed because FACS-sorted repertoires could contain abundant contaminating clonotypes from the bulk population.

The germline V gene specifies SGHTA as CDR1 and FQGTGA as CDR2. Including cysteine and phenylalanine, the CDR3 has 13 amino acids. The DNA shown is the 39-base CDR3, in frame from base 1. At the junction V is shortened by 8 bases and J by 2 bases, with 11 bases in between. The rearrangement combines TRBV7-3 with TRBJ2-3, with the D segment identity uncertain. The specimen comprised PBMCs, sampled about 20 days after the first yellow fever vaccination. The sequence derives from a man between 18 and 29 years old who received the YFV17D yellow fever vaccine. The encoded CDR3 is CASRRLITDTQYF. The DNA sequence is TGTGCCAGCCGGCGGCTTATCACAGATACGCAGTATTTT.